This T cell receptor (beta chain) was sequenced for a study of CD8 T cells in ankylosing spondylitis. Remarks on this clonotype: Its antigen is currently unknown.

General observations from the study: Characteristic, it appeared, of ankylosing spondylitis blood was a TCR beta motif of 7 or 8 highly homologous variants.

TCRdb analysed the 5' RACE reads with MiXCR anew, one entry per CDR3 protein. This table has 700,000 to 850,000 distinct CDR3 sequences, 12% appearing once. Germline V CDR1 and CDR2: SGDLS, YYNGEE. Trimming removed 0 bases from V and 4 bases from J, with 14 bases in between. The CDR3 has 15 residues. The clonotype comes from a male donor with ankylosing spondylitis. The chain combines TRBV9 with TRBJ2-7; the D gene is possibly TRBD1 (6 bases). Input material: blood, either unsorted or a sorted T cell fraction (not recorded which). Here the CDR3 DNA reads TGTGCCAGCAGCGTAGCCCTAGATACAGGGTACGAGCAGTACTTC. Protein product: CASSVALDTGYEQYF.